The following is a TCR beta chain sequence with its context. Its antigen is undetermined. The data were obtained in a study of Ad26.COV2.S vaccination and SARS-CoV-2 variants. Germline V CDR1 and CDR2: LNHDA, SQIVND (reference sequence). The CDR3 spans 15 residues. Deletions cut 4 bases from V and 3 bases from J, with 13 bases between. Clones were sequenced by immunoSEQ multiplex PCR, and TCRdb holds only the in-frame ones, with some missing. The sample contains 150,000 to 200,000 clones, 87% of which appear only once. General study results and limits: Similar non-spike TCR breadth was seen in vaccine and placebo recipients. Responses of T cells in total may have been underestimated by the TCR breadth and depth analyses. Spike-specific TCR breadth ran higher among vaccine recipients than placebo recipients.

This chain uses TRBV19 with TRBJ1-5, with D unclear. The material sequenced was peripheral blood, taken after recovery from COVID-19. The clonotype comes from a human donor who had recovered from COVID-19. CDR3 residues: CASSREAGSNQPQHF. CDR3 nucleotide sequence: TGTGCCAGTAGTAGAGAGGCGGGGTCCAATCAGCCCCAGCATTTT.